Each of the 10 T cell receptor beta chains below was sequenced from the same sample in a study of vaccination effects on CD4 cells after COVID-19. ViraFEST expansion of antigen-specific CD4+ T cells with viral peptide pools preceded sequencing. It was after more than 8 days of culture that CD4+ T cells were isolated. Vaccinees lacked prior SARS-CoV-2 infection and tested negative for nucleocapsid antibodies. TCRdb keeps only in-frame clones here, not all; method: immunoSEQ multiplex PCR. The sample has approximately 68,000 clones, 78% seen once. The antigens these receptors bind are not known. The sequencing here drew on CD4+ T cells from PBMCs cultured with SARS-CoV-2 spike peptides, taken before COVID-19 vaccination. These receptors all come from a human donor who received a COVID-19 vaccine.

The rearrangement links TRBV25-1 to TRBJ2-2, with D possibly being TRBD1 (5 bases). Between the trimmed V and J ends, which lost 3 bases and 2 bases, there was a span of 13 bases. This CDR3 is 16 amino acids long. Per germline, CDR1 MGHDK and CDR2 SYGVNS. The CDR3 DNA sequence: TGTGCCAGCAGTGATCCCCGGCAGGGAAACACCGGGGAGCTGTTTTTT. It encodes CASSDPRQGNTGELFF.

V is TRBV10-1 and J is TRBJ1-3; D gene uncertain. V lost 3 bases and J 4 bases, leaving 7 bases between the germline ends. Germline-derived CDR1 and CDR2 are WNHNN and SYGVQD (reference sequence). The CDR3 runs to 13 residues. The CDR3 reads CASSEGPGNTIYF. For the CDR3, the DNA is TGCGCCAGCAGTGAAGGACCGGGAAACACCATATATTTT.

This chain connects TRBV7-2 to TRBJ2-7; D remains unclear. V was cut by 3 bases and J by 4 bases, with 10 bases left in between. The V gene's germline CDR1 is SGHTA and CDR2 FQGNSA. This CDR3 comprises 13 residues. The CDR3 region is CASSLTFRYEQYV. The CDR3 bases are TGTGCCAGCAGCTTGACGTTCCGGTACGAGCAGTACGTC.

CDR3 coding DNA: TGTGCCAGCAGTGAAGGGCCCCAGGGGGTAGGCTACACCTTC. Residues: CASSEGPQGVGYTF. The chain has TRBV6-1 and TRBJ1-2; 7 bases match TRBD1. The V gene end was trimmed by 1 base and the J gene end by 8 bases; junction bases not matched to a gene: 7. The CDR3 sequence is 14 residues long. Germline V gene data show CDR1 as MNHNS and CDR2 as SASEGT.

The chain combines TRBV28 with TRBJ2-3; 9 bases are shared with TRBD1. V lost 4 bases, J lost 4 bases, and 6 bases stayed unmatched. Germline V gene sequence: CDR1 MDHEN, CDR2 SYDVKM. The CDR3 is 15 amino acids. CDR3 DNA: TGTGCCAGCAGTTCCCGGGACAGGGCCCCAGATACGCAGTATTTT. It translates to CASSSRDRAPDTQYF.

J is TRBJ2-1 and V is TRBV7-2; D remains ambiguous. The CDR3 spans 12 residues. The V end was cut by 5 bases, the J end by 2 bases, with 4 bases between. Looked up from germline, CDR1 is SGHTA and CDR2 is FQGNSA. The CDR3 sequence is CASSAPYNEQFF. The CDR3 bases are TGTGCCAGCAGCGCGCCCTACAATGAGCAGTTCTTC.

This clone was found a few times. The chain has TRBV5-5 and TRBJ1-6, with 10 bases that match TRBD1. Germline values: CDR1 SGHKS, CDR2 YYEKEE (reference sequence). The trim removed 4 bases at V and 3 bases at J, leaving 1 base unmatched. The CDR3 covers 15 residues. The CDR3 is CASSGDRGYNSPLHF. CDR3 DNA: TGTGCCAGCAGCGGGGACAGGGGCTATAATTCACCCCTCCACTTT.

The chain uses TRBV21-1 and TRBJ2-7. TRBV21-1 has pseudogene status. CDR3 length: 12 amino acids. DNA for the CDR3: TGTGCCAGGCCTCGTGGCTCCTACGAGCAGTACGTC. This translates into CARPRGSYEQYV.

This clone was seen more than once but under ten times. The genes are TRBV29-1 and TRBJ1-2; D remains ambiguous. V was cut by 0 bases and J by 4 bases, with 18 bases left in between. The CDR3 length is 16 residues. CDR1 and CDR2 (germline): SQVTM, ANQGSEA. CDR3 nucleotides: TGCAGCGTTGAAGATCACCCACGTTTGGTGGGCTATGGCTACACCTTC. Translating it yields CSVEDHPRLVGYGYTF. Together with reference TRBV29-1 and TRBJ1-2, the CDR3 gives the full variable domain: SAVISQKPSRDICQRGTSLTIQCQVDSQVTMMFWYRQQPGQSLTLIATANQGSEATYESGFVIDKFPISRPNLTFSTLTVSNMSPEDSSIYLCSVEDHPRLVGYGYTFGSGTRLTVV.

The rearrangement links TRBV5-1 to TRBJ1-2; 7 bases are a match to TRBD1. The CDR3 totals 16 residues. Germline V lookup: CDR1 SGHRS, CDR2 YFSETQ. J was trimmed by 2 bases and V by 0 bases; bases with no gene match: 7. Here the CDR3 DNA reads TGCGCCAGCAGCTTGGGGGGACAGCCCTCCAACTATGGCTACACCTTC. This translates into CASSLGGQPSNYGYTF.